These 3 T cell receptor beta chains were all obtained from the same sample, sequenced in a study of blood T cell repertoires in COVID-19. Sequencing used immunoSEQ multiplex PCR; TCRdb keeps in-frame clones, though not all of them. Of approximately 76,000 clones listed, 80% to 90% are singletons. The sample was peripheral blood. The receptors here all came from a man at least 80 years old in a cohort sampled during active COVID-19.

The V call is TRBV19, the J call TRBJ1-6, with unresolved D. Trimming cost V 11 bases and J 0 bases, with 14 bases left between them. Germline loops: CDR1 LNHDA, CDR2 SQIVND (reference sequence). CDR3 length equals 15 residues. DNA of the CDR3: TGTGCCCCTCGGGGAGGGAGCTCCTATAATTCACCCCTCCACTTT. The encoded protein is CAPRGGSSYNSPLHF.

V usage is TRBV7-8 and J usage is TRBJ2-7, with D hard to call. Trimming removed 1 base from V and 3 bases from J, with 13 bases in between. This CDR3 has 15 amino acids. The V gene's germline CDR1 is SGHVS and CDR2 FQNEAQ. The CDR3 DNA follows: TGTGCCAGCAGCTTAGACCCGGTGCACCACTACGAGCAGTACTTC. Translation gives CASSLDPVHHYEQYF.

This clone has a count of ten or more. The V gene is TRBV27, the J gene TRBJ2-7; possible D gene TRBD2, 6 bases. V lost 6 bases, J lost 0 bases, and 21 bases lay in between. This CDR3 spans 17 amino acids. Germline-derived CDR1 and CDR2 are MNHEY and SMNVEV (reference sequence). DNA for the CDR3: TGTGCCAGCAGCCGAACGCTGGGCGGGGCCCCCTCCTACGAGCAGTACTTC. Encoded protein: CASSRTLGGAPSYEQYF.